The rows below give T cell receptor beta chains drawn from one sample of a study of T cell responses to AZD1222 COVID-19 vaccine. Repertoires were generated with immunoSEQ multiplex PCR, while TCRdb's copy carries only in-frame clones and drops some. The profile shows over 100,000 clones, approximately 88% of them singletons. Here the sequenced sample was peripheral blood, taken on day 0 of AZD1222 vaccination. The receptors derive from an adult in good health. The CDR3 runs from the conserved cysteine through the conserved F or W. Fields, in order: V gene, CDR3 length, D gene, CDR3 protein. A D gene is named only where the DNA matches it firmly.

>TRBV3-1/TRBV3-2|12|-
CASSRGDSSYTF
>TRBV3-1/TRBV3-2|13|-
CASSHTENYGYTF
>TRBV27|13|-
CASSTRAYNEQFF
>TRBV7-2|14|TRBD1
CASSLRQGFTEAFF
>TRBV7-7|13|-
CASSSGPNQPQHF
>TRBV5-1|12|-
CASSLSSEEQYF
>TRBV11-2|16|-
CASSPLWAGPAHEQYF
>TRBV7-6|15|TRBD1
CASRSGTGGLETQYF
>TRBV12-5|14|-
CASGLNSHTGELFF
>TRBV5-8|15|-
CASGAASPENSPLHF
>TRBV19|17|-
CASSTSFRAATTGELFF
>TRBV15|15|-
CATSRDLGTDQPQHF
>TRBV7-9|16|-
CASSPQGKGSGNTIYF
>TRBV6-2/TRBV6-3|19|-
CASSYSLERVLSGANVLTF
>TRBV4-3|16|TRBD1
CASSHADGTGGTEAFF
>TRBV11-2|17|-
CASSQGSALEFNQPQHF
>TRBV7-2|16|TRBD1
CASSPYGTGSTGELFF
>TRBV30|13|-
CAWARGTNQPQHF
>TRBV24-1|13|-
CATSDSNQETQYF
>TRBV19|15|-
CASSLTAGNSYEQYF
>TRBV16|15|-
CASSPTQGLNSPLHF
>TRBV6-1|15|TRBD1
CASSEWTGGNQPQHF
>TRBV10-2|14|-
CAVPGQGSNQPQHF
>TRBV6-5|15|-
CASSDPDGENSPLHF
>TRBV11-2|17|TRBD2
CASSPGTSRGYTGELFF
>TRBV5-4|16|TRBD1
CASSLRDRGLYNEQFF
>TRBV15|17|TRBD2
CATSPIVGGSAYNEQFF
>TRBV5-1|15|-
CASSFGANRHNEQFF
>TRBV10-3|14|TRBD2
CAISPGLANNEQFF
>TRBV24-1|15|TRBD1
CATSGSGTGNYEQYF
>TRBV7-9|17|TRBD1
CASSPRTGGNSGNTIYF
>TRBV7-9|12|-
CASSLDYYEQYF
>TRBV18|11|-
CASSPNYEQYF
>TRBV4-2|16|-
CASSQDSDGGAAEAFF
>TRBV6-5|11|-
CASRQNEKLFF
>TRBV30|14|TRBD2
CAWSGLAGPDTQYF
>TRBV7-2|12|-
CASSPGRETQYF
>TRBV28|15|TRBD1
CASRTGTGGFYEQYF
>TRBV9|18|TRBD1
CASSAPGTGGAMVHEQFF